The 3 T cell receptor beta chains listed next were all sequenced from one sample in a study of OX40 agonist ivuxolimab in advanced cancers. Assay used: immunoSEQ multiplex PCR; TCRdb lists only in-frame clones, some missing. The top ten hold under 1.5% of the sample, which has about 34,000 clones, approximately 80% seen once. Material: CD4+ or CD8+ T cells sorted from blood, obtained in a trial of the OX40 agonist ivuxolimab. These receptor sequences come from an adult with an advanced solid tumor such as melanoma, head and neck, liver or kidney cancer.

The rearrangement links TRBV15 to TRBJ2-2; D is undetermined. Trimming stripped 4 bases from V and 9 bases from J, with 21 bases between. The germline V gene encodes CDR1 LNHNV and CDR2 YYDKDF (reference sequence). The CDR3 has 16 residues. The CDR3 is CATSTPRALTSRELFF. The CDR3 bases are TGTGCCACCAGCACCCCCCGGGCCCTAACCTCACGGGAGCTGTTTTTT.

V and J are TRBV7-3 and TRBJ2-6, with unresolved D. CDR1 is SGHTA and CDR2 is FQGTGA in the germline V gene. The CDR3 totals 14 residues. V lost 4 bases and J 6 bases, leaving 10 bases between the germline ends. CDR3 amino acids: CASSSPSTANVLTF. The CDR3 DNA reads as TGTGCCAGCAGCTCTCCTTCAACGGCCAACGTCCTGACTTTC.

The chain couples TRBV19 to TRBJ1-6; weak D call: TRBD1 (5 bases). The CDR3 loop spans 15 amino acids. Germline CDR1 and CDR2: LNHDA and SQIVND (reference sequence). Trimming removed 5 bases at V and 9 bases at J, with 17 bases between. CDR3 protein: CASSPNPGDGSPLHF. CDR3 nucleotides: TGTGCCAGTAGTCCAAACCCGGGGGACGGTTCACCCCTCCACTTT.